The sequence of this T cell receptor beta chain was determined in a study of T cell changes during pregnancy in multiple sclerosis. Trimming cost V 4 bases and J 3 bases; bases outside gene matches: 2. The CDR3 is 13 amino acids. Germline CDR1 is SGHTA and CDR2 is FQGTGA. Profiled with immunoSEQ multiplex PCR; TCRdb holds only in-frame clones, not every one. This sample carries tens of thousands of clones, about nine tenths of them seen once, and the ten largest clones take less than 2%. The chain couples TRBV7-3 to TRBJ1-1; 7 positions match TRBD1. This specimen was peripheral blood, taken in the second trimester of pregnancy. The TCR was taken from a female donor with multiple sclerosis, enrolled in a pregnancy study. CDR3 sequence (DNA): TGTGCCAGCAGCTCCCAGGGGGACACTGAAGCTTTCTTT. This encodes CASSSQGDTEAFF.